This TCR beta chain was sequenced for a study of glioma-infiltrating T cells after dendritic cell vaccination. The wider study: The vaccine used monocyte-derived dendritic cells pulsed overnight with autologous tumor lysate.

No glioblastoma patient carried an isocitrate dehydrogenase mutation. CDR3 length equals 15 residues. V gave up 3 bases and J gave up 5 bases, with 16 bases separating them. The V gene's germline CDR1 is SSHAT and CDR2 FNYEAQ (reference sequence). The PCR used 60 V beta and 13 J beta primers. The repertoire was sequenced with immunoSEQ multiplex PCR; TCRdb's copy has only in-frame clones and lacks some. The sample yields approximately 84,000 clones, 86% seen once. The input for sequencing was blood, taken before dendritic cell vaccination. This sequence originates from a human donor with glioblastoma. The V gene is TRBV7-7, the J gene TRBJ2-5, with a tentative D call TRBD2 (7 bases). The CDR3 spells CASSFSGGGRETQYF. The CDR3 region has the DNA TGTGCCAGCAGCTTTTCTGGCGGGGGCAGGGAGACCCAGTACTTC.